A single sample gave rise to the 27 T cell receptor beta chains below, sequenced in a study of T cells in Graves' hyperthyroidism and ophthalmopathy. TCR beta CDR3 region amplification was performed from RNA transcripts. The primer set for the first-round RT-PCR of the TCR CDR3 was HTBI. From the multiplex PCR reads, TCRdb called clonotypes with MiXCR, one entry per CDR3 protein. Of roughly 800,000 distinct CDR3 sequences listed, roughly 40% are singletons. The sequencing input was blood. The origin of the receptors is a man aged 18 to 30 with Graves' hyperthyroidism.

V and J are TRBV30 and TRBJ1-1; no definite D call. Looked up from germline, CDR1 is GTSNPN and CDR2 is SVGIG (reference sequence). V lost 2 bases to trimming and J lost 1 base, with 8 bases between them. This CDR3 has 13 amino acids. The CDR3 reads CAWSRPANTEAFF. Written as DNA, the CDR3 is TGTGCCTGGAGTAGGCCAGCGAACACTGAAGCTTTCTTT. Together with reference TRBV30 and TRBJ1-1, the CDR3 gives the full variable domain: SQTIHQWPATLVQPVGSPLSLECTVEGTSNPNLYWYRQAAGRGLQLLFYSVGIGQISSEVPQNLSASRPQDRQFILSSKKLLLSDSGFYLCAWSRPANTEAFFGQGTRLTVV.

This clonotype was detected only once. The junction does not match germline at one end; this may be a read error. This sequence joins TRBV11-1 and TRBJ1-1; 7 bases agree with TRBD1. CDR3 length: 17 residues. Germline V lookup: CDR1 SGHAT, CDR2 FQDESV (reference sequence). The CDR3 sequence is CASSFPETGWHQGEAFF. Written as DNA, the CDR3 is TGCGCCAGCAGCTTCCCCGAGACAGGGTGGCACCAAGGGGAAGCTTTCTTT.

This clonotype was seen a few times. J is TRBJ1-1 and V is TRBV7-9; no reliable D call. The length of the CDR3 is 14 residues. V was clipped by 3 bases and J by 1 base, with 9 bases between them. The germline V gene encodes CDR1 SEHNR and CDR2 FQNEAQ (reference sequence). The CDR3 DNA follows: TGTGCCAGCAGCTTCTGGACCGAGAACACTGAAGCTTTCTTT. Translation: CASSFWTENTEAFF.

The genes are TRBV7-6 and TRBJ2-5, with D possibly being TRBD1 or TRBD2 (5 bases each). The CDR3 totals 12 residues. Germline values: CDR1 SGHVS, CDR2 FNYEAQ. V shed 6 bases and J shed 7 bases, with 12 bases lying between them. CDR3 DNA: TGTGCCAGCAGATTCGGTGGGGGGACCCAGTACTTC. This sequence encodes CASRFGGGTQYF.

This clonotype was found many times. The V call is TRBV7-8, the J call TRBJ1-6; no clear D gene. The CDR3 is 16 residues long. Trimming pared 4 bases from V and 9 bases from J, leaving 19 bases between. Germline V gene data show CDR1 as SGHVS and CDR2 as FQNEAQ. The CDR3 loop is CASSWRGGSGGSPLHF. For the CDR3, the DNA is TGTGCCAGCAGCTGGCGCGGTGGGTCGGGCGGTTCACCCCTCCACTTT.

This clonotype was counted ten times or more. The chain links TRBV29-1 to TRBJ1-1; D gene unclear. Germline V gene sequence: CDR1 SQVTM, CDR2 ANQGSEA. The CDR3 runs to 11 residues. V lost 6 bases, J lost 3 bases, and 8 bases lay in between. The DNA for the CDR3 is TGCAGCGTCTGGCCGGACACTGAAGCTTTCTTT. Translation: CSVWPDTEAFF. The full variable domain, with the rest looked up from reference TRBV29-1 and TRBJ1-1, is SAVISQKPSRDICQRGTSLTIQCQVDSQVTMMFWYRQQPGQSLTLIATANQGSEATYESGFVIDKFPISRPNLTFSTLTVSNMSPEDSSIYLCSVWPDTEAFFGQGTRLTVV.

The genes are TRBV11-2 and TRBJ2-7; D is perhaps TRBD2 (6 bases). CDR1 is SGHAT and CDR2 is FQNNGV in the germline V gene. Trimming cost V 3 bases and J 5 bases, with 14 bases left between them. The CDR3 spans 14 residues. The CDR3 DNA follows: TGTGCCAGCAGCTTCCGGGGGACCGCCCACGAGCAGTACTTC. This gives the protein CASSFRGTAHEQYF.

This clonotype turned up a few times. The rearrangement uses TRBV2 and TRBJ2-2, with D possibly TRBD1 on 6 matching bases. V was cut by 6 bases and J by 6 bases, with 11 bases left in between. Germline V lookup: CDR1 SNHLY, CDR2 FYNNEI. There are 13 residues in the CDR3. The CDR3: CASSRRGSGELFF. DNA of the CDR3: TGTGCCAGCAGCCGAAGGGGGTCCGGGGAGCTGTTTTTT.

On this clonotype itself: Germline is not matched at one junction end, which may reflect a read error. The chain recombines TRBV7-1 with TRBJ2-5, with TRBD1 matching 7 bases. TRBV7-1 is flagged as an ORF with uncertain function. CDR3 length equals 13 residues. In nucleotides, the CDR3 is TGTGCCGGCAGATCGGGACAGAAGGAGACCCAGTACTTC. Its protein product is CAGRSGQKETQYF.

The CDR3 DNA reads TGTGCCACCAGTGGTACGGACACTGAAGCTTTCTTT. Translated: CATSGTDTEAFF. The chain couples TRBV24-1 to TRBJ1-1; the D is unclear. This CDR3 contains 12 residues. CDR1 is KGHDR and CDR2 is SFDVKD in the germline V gene. Trimming pared 5 bases from V and 3 bases from J, leaving 6 bases between.

The V call is TRBV15, the J call TRBJ1-4, with TRBD1 as a possible D gene (5 bases). Germline V gene data show CDR1 as LNHNV and CDR2 as YYDKDF (reference sequence). The CDR3 has 17 amino acids. V shed 1 base and J shed 8 bases, with 20 bases lying between them. The CDR3 reads CATSRGEDTGEHEKLFF. DNA of the CDR3: TGTGCCACCAGCAGAGGGGAGGACACCGGGGAACACGAAAAACTGTTTTTT.

This clonotype showed up many times. This rearrangement joins TRBV12-3 or TRBV12-4 to TRBJ1-6; D unclear. The ends were cut back, 6 bases at V and 7 bases at J, with 7 bases in the middle. This CDR3 contains 12 residues. The CDR3 nucleotides read TGTGCCAGCAGCCCAACCAATTCACCCCTCCACTTT. Translation gives CASSPTNSPLHF.

This clonotype was counted between two and nine times. The V call is TRBV13, the J call TRBJ1-1; D not certain. Germline assignment: CDR1 PRHDT and CDR2 FYEKMQ (reference sequence). This CDR3 spans 15 amino acids. V dropped 1 base and J dropped 1 base, with 10 bases sitting between them. This CDR3 reads CASSLEGGANTEAFF. In DNA, the CDR3 is TGTGCCAGCAGCTTAGAAGGTGGAGCGAACACTGAAGCTTTCTTT.

In its sample, this clonotype was seen a few times. This chain links TRBV20-1 with TRBJ1-3, with a possible D match to TRBD1 (5 bases). This CDR3 is built from 17 residues. Per the germline V gene, CDR1 is DFQATT and CDR2 is SNEGSKA (reference sequence). The V gene lost 0 bases and the J gene lost 0 bases, with 15 bases spanning the gap. The DNA of the CDR3 is TGCAGTGCTAGAGATCCTGGACAACCGAACTCTGGAAACACCATATATTTT. It yields the protein CSARDPGQPNSGNTIYF.

In this sample, this clonotype turned up a few times. This chain joins TRBV9 and TRBJ1-2; D remains ambiguous. V lost 4 bases to trimming and J lost 0 bases, with 7 bases between them. The CDR3 is 13 residues long. Per the germline V gene, CDR1 is SGDLS and CDR2 is YYNGEE. CDR3: CASSQIANYGYTF. CDR3 nucleotides: TGTGCCAGCAGCCAGATAGCTAACTATGGCTACACCTTC.

This clonotype was observed at least ten times. The chain employs TRBV25-1 and TRBJ1-1; D is uncertain. Trimming left V 6 bases short and J 1 base short, with 12 bases between. Per germline, CDR1 MGHDK and CDR2 SYGVNS. CDR3 size: 14 residues. CDR3 in DNA: TGTGCCAGCAGCGTGGGAGAAAGGAACACTGAAGCTTTCTTT. It encodes CASSVGERNTEAFF.

This clonotype was counted only a few times. V and J are TRBV6-6 and TRBJ2-5; D remains unclear. V lost 6 bases, J lost 4 bases, and 12 bases lay in between. Germline V CDR1 and CDR2: MNHNY, SVGAGI (reference sequence). There are 13 residues in the CDR3. The CDR3 loop reads CASRPTAGETQYF. CDR3 coding DNA: TGTGCCAGCAGACCCACTGCAGGAGAGACCCAGTACTTC.

The chain employs TRBV20-1 and TRBJ2-7; no clear D gene. V lost 4 bases and J lost 0, with 4 bases in between. The CDR3 sequence is 11 residues long. Germline CDR1 reads DFQATT; CDR2 reads SNEGSKA (reference sequence). The CDR3 sequence: CSAIHSYEQYF. DNA for the CDR3: TGCAGTGCTATCCACTCCTACGAGCAGTACTTC.

The chain is built from TRBV20-1 and TRBJ1-3, with D possibly TRBD1 on 6 matching bases. CDR3 length: 15 amino acids. Germline V gene sequence: CDR1 DFQATT, CDR2 SNEGSKA (reference sequence). Trimming took off 0 bases at V and 3 bases at J, with 12 bases between the two ends. Here the CDR3 reads CSARDEGESGNTIYF. Here the CDR3 DNA reads TGCAGTGCTAGAGATGAGGGGGAAAGTGGAAACACCATATATTTT.

This clonotype has more than one count but fewer than ten. The chain combines TRBV5-5 with TRBJ1-6, with D unclear. CDR3 length: 15 amino acids. Germline V gives CDR1 SGHKS, CDR2 YYEKEE (reference sequence). V shed 2 bases and J shed 5 bases, with 11 bases lying between them. CDR3 nucleotides: TGTGCCAGCAGCTTCGGCACCCGAAATAATTCACCCCTCCACTTT. As protein: CASSFGTRNNSPLHF.

V is TRBV5-6 and J is TRBJ1-1; 7 nucleotides align to TRBD1. V lost 7 bases to trimming and J lost 5 bases; unmatched junction nucleotides: 11. The CDR3 totals 14 residues. From germline, CDR1 is SGHDT and CDR2 YYEEEE. CDR3 protein: CASSKGGAETEAFF. The DNA for the CDR3 is TGTGCCAGCTCGAAAGGGGGCGCAGAGACTGAAGCTTTCTTT.

CDR3 nucleotide sequence: TGTGCCAGCATGCGGGAGGGATCTGGGGCCAACGTCCTGACTTTC. This gives the protein CASMREGSGANVLTF. V and J are TRBV2 and TRBJ2-6; 9 bases align to TRBD2. The germline gives CDR1 SNHLY, CDR2 FYNNEI. CDR3 size: 15 residues. V was pared by 7 bases and J by 1 base, with 2 bases of the junction left unmatched.

The table lists this clonotype with many counts. The gene calls are TRBV19 and TRBJ2-7; D uncertain. Trimming removed 5 bases at V and 5 bases at J, with 16 bases between. Germline V gene sequence: CDR1 LNHDA, CDR2 SQIVND (reference sequence). The CDR3 contains 14 residues. DNA of the CDR3: TGTGCCAGTAGTCGAACCGGCTCCCCTGACGAGCAGTACTTC. It yields the protein CASSRTGSPDEQYF.

This clonotype came up a few times. The V gene is TRBV11-2, the J gene TRBJ2-7, with a weak D call TRBD2 (5 bases). Trimming left V 5 bases short and J 5 bases short, with 10 bases between. The CDR3 extends over 12 amino acids. CDR1 and CDR2 from the germline V gene are SGHAT and FQNNGV. The CDR3 spells CASSVLVDEQYF. CDR3 DNA sequence: TGTGCCAGCAGCGTACTAGTCGACGAGCAGTACTTC. The variable domain in full, completed from reference TRBV11-2 and TRBJ2-7, reads EAGVAQSPRYKIIEKRQSVAFWCNPISGHATLYWYQQILGQGPKLLIQFQNNGVVDDSQLPKDRFSAERLKGVDSTLKIQPAKLEDSAVYLCASSVLVDEQYFGPGTRLTVT.

This chain uses TRBV10-3 with TRBJ1-5; 9 bases agree with TRBD1. The germline V gene has CDR1 ENHRY and CDR2 SYGVKD. The CDR3 runs to 14 residues. With 11 bases clipped from V and 0 bases from J, the junction kept 5 bases outside the gene matches. Here the CDR3 DNA reads TGTGCCCTCCGGGACAGGGATAGCAATCAGCCCCAGCATTTT. It specifies CALRDRDSNQPQHF.

The chain has TRBV29-1 and TRBJ1-1, with D possibly being TRBD1 (6 bases). Germline loops: CDR1 SQVTM, CDR2 ANQGSEA. V was clipped by 0 bases and J by 6 bases, with 26 bases between them. The CDR3 has 18 amino acids. CDR3 protein: CSVEDVGWGGPGSAEAFF. Here the CDR3 DNA reads TGCAGCGTTGAAGATGTGGGTTGGGGGGGGCCTGGGTCTGCTGAAGCTTTCTTT. Based on the CDR3 plus reference TRBV29-1 and TRBJ1-1, the full variable domain is SAVISQKPSRDICQRGTSLTIQCQVDSQVTMMFWYRQQPGQSLTLIATANQGSEATYESGFVIDKFPISRPNLTFSTLTVSNMSPEDSSIYLCSVEDVGWGGPGSAEAFFGQGTRLTVV.

This clonotype was counted between two and nine times. This rearrangement joins TRBV2 to TRBJ1-4; D perhaps matches TRBD1 (5 bases). The CDR3 loop spans 14 amino acids. V was pared by 5 bases and J by 8 bases, with 15 bases between. Germline V gives CDR1 SNHLY, CDR2 FYNNEI. The CDR3 loop is CASSWGPGEEKLFF. CDR3 bases: TGTGCCAGCAGTTGGGGCCCGGGAGAGGAAAAACTGTTTTTT.